This T cell receptor (beta chain) was identified in a study of blood T cells in healthy people across ages. With a J-beta primer mix and a sample-barcoded 5' primer, a second PCR ran roughly 6 to 11 cycles. One entry per CDR3 protein, called by TCRdb with MiXCR from the 5' RACE reads. In the table there are over 1,500,000 distinct CDR3 sequences, approximately 39% of which are singletons. This clonotype was recorded once. The germline gives CDR1 SQVTM, CDR2 ANQGSEA. The CDR3 length is 21 residues. V lost 1 base to trimming and J lost 4 bases; unmatched junction nucleotides: 24. Material: blood. This chain uses TRBV29-1 with TRBJ1-5, with 8 bases that match TRBD1. The source of this sequence is a human donor in good health. This chain's CDR3 is CSVEARHPLTRGTGANQPQHF. The CDR3 DNA sequence: TGCAGCGTTGAAGCGAGGCACCCCCTCACTCGGGGGACAGGAGCAAATCAGCCCCAGCATTTT. The whole variable domain, filled in from reference TRBV29-1 and TRBJ1-5, reads SAVISQKPSRDICQRGTSLTIQCQVDSQVTMMFWYRQQPGQSLTLIATANQGSEATYESGFVIDKFPISRPNLTFSTLTVSNMSPEDSSIYLCSVEARHPLTRGTGANQPQHFGDGTRLSIL.